The clone carrying this T cell receptor beta chain showed up many times. Antigen unknown. The investigators amplified TCR beta CDR3 regions from RNA transcripts. Using the HTBI primer set, a first-round RT-PCR was run on the TCR CDR3. TCRdb fed the multiplex PCR reads into MiXCR, producing one record per CDR3 protein. Among about 400,000 distinct CDR3 sequences listed, 15% were seen once. The data belong to a study of T cells in Graves' hyperthyroidism and ophthalmopathy. Clinicians diagnosed patients from clinical symptoms, serum thyroxine and TRAb, thyroid ultrasound and orbital computed tomography. General study points: Ophthalmopathy was told apart from stable hyperthyroidism by a 13 V-J model.

Germline V gene sequence: CDR1 DFQATT, CDR2 SNEGSKA (reference sequence). The CDR3 is 12 amino acids. Trimming removed 6 bases from V and 9 bases from J; junction bases left unmatched: 10. The sample comprised blood. This chain uses TRBV20-1 with TRBJ2-7; 8 nucleotides align to TRBD1. This sequence was found in a woman in her 30s with Graves' hyperthyroidism. The CDR3 DNA reads as TGCAGTGCCCCCGGACAGGGATTAGGGCAGTACTTC. Protein: CSAPGQGLGQYF.